Below are 13 T cell receptor beta chains sequenced from a single sample in a study of blood T cell repertoires in COVID-19. Sequenced by immunoSEQ multiplex PCR; TCRdb stores in-frame clones only, minus some. This table holds roughly 88,000 clones, approximately 90% found once. The sample taken for sequencing was peripheral blood. The receptors were sampled from a woman aged 50 to 60 in a cohort sampled during active COVID-19.

The rearrangement links TRBV28 to TRBJ1-6; no reliable D call. Germline V CDR1 and CDR2: MDHEN, SYDVKM. The CDR3 totals 16 residues. With 2 bases removed from V and 9 bases from J, the gap between germline ends came to 17 bases. In DNA, the CDR3 is TGTGCCAGCAGTTTAGTATTCGAGGCCCGCGGTTCACCCCTCCACTTT. It codes for CASSLVFEARGSPLHF.

The V call is TRBV9, the J call TRBJ2-7, with a weak D call TRBD1 (6 bases). Deletions cut 0 bases from V and 4 bases from J, with 14 bases between. This CDR3 region has 15 residues. Germline-derived CDR1 and CDR2 are SGDLS and YYNGEE. The CDR3 region has the DNA TGTGCCAGCAGCGTAGGGGGACAAGCTCATTACGAGCAGTACTTC. This translates into CASSVGGQAHYEQYF.

The chain joins TRBV6-1 to TRBJ1-5, with 7 bases that match TRBD1. J gave up 7 bases and V 3 bases, and 6 bases lay outside the gene matches. Germline V gives CDR1 MNHNS, CDR2 SASEGT. CDR3 size: 14 residues. The CDR3 region has the DNA TGTGCCAGCAGTGACAGGGGGGTCTGGCAGCCCCAGCATTTT. This codes for CASSDRGVWQPQHF.

The chain is built from TRBV7-8 and TRBJ2-5, with TRBD1 matching 7 bases. Germline V CDR1 and CDR2: SGHVS, FQNEAQ. V was pared by 5 bases and J by 0 bases, with 9 bases of the junction left unmatched. This CDR3 comprises 16 residues. CDR3 sequence reads: CASSPPGQRYQETQYF. In DNA form, the CDR3 reads TGTGCCAGCAGCCCGCCGGGACAGCGGTACCAAGAGACCCAGTACTTC. Combining the CDR3 with reference TRBV7-8 and TRBJ2-5 gives the whole variable domain GAGVSQSPRYKVAKRGQDVALRCDPISGHVSLFWYQQALGQGPEFLTYFQNEAQLDKSGLPSDRFFAERPEGSVSTLKIQRTQQEDSAVYLCASSPPGQRYQETQYFGPGTRLLVL.

The chain employs TRBV5-1 and TRBJ1-1, with a weak D call TRBD1 (6 bases). Trimming left V 0 bases short and J 4 bases short, with 7 bases between. The germline V gene encodes CDR1 SGHRS and CDR2 YFSETQ. This CDR3 contains 13 residues. The CDR3 here is CASSLETGTEAFF. CDR3 in DNA: TGCGCCAGCAGCTTGGAGACAGGCACTGAAGCTTTCTTT.

This clone was observed a single time. CDR3 DNA sequence: TGTGCCAGTAGTATGAAGACGGGAGGCGACTACGAGCAGTACTTC. Encoded protein: CASSMKTGGDYEQYF. The chain joins TRBV19 to TRBJ2-7; TRBD2 matches 7 bases. This CDR3 has 15 residues. The junction had 8 bases not matched to a gene; V was cut back by 3 bases and J by 3 bases. Germline CDR1 LNHDA, CDR2 SQIVND (reference sequence).

The chain has TRBV7-2 and TRBJ1-4, with a possible D match to TRBD1 (5 bases). This CDR3 is built from 16 residues. V was trimmed by 2 bases and J by 1 base, leaving 11 bases between them. Germline lookup yields CDR1 SGHTA and CDR2 FQGNSA. The CDR3: CASSLQGGVTNEKLFF. CDR3 sequence (DNA): TGTGCCAGCAGCTTACAGGGAGGGGTAACTAATGAAAAACTGTTTTTT.

This rearrangement joins TRBV7-3 to TRBJ2-3; D is unresolved. Germline CDR1 reads SGHTA; CDR2 reads FQGTGA. CDR3 length: 13 residues. Between the trimmed V and J ends, which lost 3 bases and 4 bases, there was a span of 8 bases. This CDR3 reads CASSFLRADTQYF. In nucleotides, the CDR3 is TGTGCCAGCAGCTTTCTCCGGGCAGATACGCAGTATTTT.

Sample share makes this clone medium-sized (0.01 to 0.1%). The V and J genes are TRBV28 and TRBJ2-2; weak D call: TRBD2 (5 bases). Germline CDR1 MDHEN, CDR2 SYDVKM. CDR3 length equals 15 residues. V was shortened by 9 bases and J by 4 bases, with 18 bases between the two germline ends. Here the CDR3 DNA reads TGTGCCAGTTTCCCACCGGGTGCGGGCACCGGGGAGCTGTTTTTT. Translated, it gives CASFPPGAGTGELFF. The full variable domain, with the rest looked up from reference TRBV28 and TRBJ2-2, is DVKVTQSSRYLVKRTGEKVFLECVQDMDHENMFWYRQDPGLGLRLIYFSYDVKMKEKGDIPEGYSVSREKKERFSLILESASTNQTSMYLCASFPPGAGTGELFFGEGSRLTVL.

The rearrangement uses TRBV6-5 and TRBJ1-5, with unresolved D. This CDR3 spans 14 amino acids. Between the trimmed V and J ends, which lost 6 bases and 2 bases, there was a span of 11 bases. From germline, CDR1 is MNHEY and CDR2 SVGAGI. CDR3 in amino acids: CASSREKGNQPQHF. The CDR3 DNA follows: TGTGCCAGCAGCCGCGAAAAAGGCAATCAGCCCCAGCATTTT.

The rearrangement joins TRBV3-1 (or the pseudogene TRBV3-2) to TRBJ2-1; 11 bases line up with TRBD2. Germline loops: CDR1 LGHDT, CDR2 YNNKEL (reference sequence). J lost 0 bases, V lost 6 bases, and 4 bases had no gene match. The length of the CDR3 is 16 residues. CDR3: CASSRLAGGSYNEQFF. CDR3 nucleotides: TGTGCCAGCAGTCGCCTAGCGGGGGGCTCCTACAATGAGCAGTTCTTC.

The chain combines TRBV7-9 with TRBJ2-3; tentative D call: TRBD1 (6 bases). CDR3 length: 16 amino acids. V was pared by 3 bases and J by 3 bases, with 16 bases between. Per the germline V gene, CDR1 is SEHNR and CDR2 is FQNEAQ (reference sequence). CDR3 in amino acids: CASSFRRGERTDTQYF. The CDR3 region has the DNA TGTGCCAGCAGCTTTCGCAGGGGTGAGCGGACAGATACGCAGTATTTT.

This sequence joins TRBV5-3 and TRBJ1-5, with 8 bases aligning to TRBD1. TRBV5-3 is sorted into the ORF group, with uncertain function. Germline trimming cut 2 bases from V and 7 bases from J; bases unmatched to any gene: 5. The CDR3 consists of 14 residues. CDR3 DNA sequence: TGTGCCAGAAGCTTAGCGGCAGGGGGCCAGCCCCAGCATTTT. This codes for CARSLAAGGQPQHF.